A selection of T cell receptor beta chains follows, all from one sample in a study of post-analysis software for immune sequencing data. TCRdb used MiXCR to reprocess the PCR reads, holding one entry per CDR3 protein. The sample carries 500,000 to 600,000 distinct CDR3 sequences, roughly two fifths recorded once. The sequenced sample was blood. The receptor set was obtained from a girl aged 5-17 years with multiple sclerosis. The conserved cysteine and the conserved F or W are not part of the CDR3 here. The order of the fields is V gene, J gene, clone size, CDR3 protein. Size is stated for part of the rows, as once, few or many counts, or as a class when the clone is expanded.

V gene: TRBV4-1
J gene: TRBJ1-6
clone size: few
CDR3 protein: ASSHIGSPLH

V gene: TRBV7-2
J gene: TRBJ2-1
clone size: .
CDR3 protein: ASSSVAGGRNEQF

V gene: TRBV5-1
J gene: TRBJ2-5
clone size: .
CDR3 protein: ASSSGTSGGQETQY

V gene: TRBV12-3/TRBV12-4
J gene: TRBJ2-5
clone size: .
CDR3 protein: ASSFTGRGEAQY

V gene: TRBV28
J gene: TRBJ2-1
clone size: few
CDR3 protein: ASSTGTGYEQF

V gene: TRBV10-3
J gene: TRBJ2-1
clone size: .
CDR3 protein: AISENIGPRSYNEQF

V gene: TRBV12-3/TRBV12-4
J gene: TRBJ2-7
clone size: .
CDR3 protein: ASSLEMFGEQY

V gene: TRBV7-6
J gene: TRBJ2-7
clone size: .
CDR3 protein: ASSSLTSGGTLKSSYEQY

V gene: TRBV30
J gene: TRBJ1-1
clone size: .
CDR3 protein: AWSGWGNTEAF

V gene: TRBV20-1
J gene: TRBJ2-5
clone size: .
CDR3 protein: STSGTVAQY

V gene: TRBV10-3
J gene: TRBJ1-2
clone size: .
CDR3 protein: AISEARQDRGYT

V gene: TRBV20-1
J gene: TRBJ2-1
clone size: .
CDR3 protein: SAMGYNEQF

V gene: TRBV5-1
J gene: TRBJ2-7
clone size: few
CDR3 protein: ASSLKTPYEQY

V gene: TRBV5-6
J gene: TRBJ1-1
clone size: .
CDR3 protein: ASSLPGREAF

V gene: TRBV29-1
J gene: TRBJ2-7
clone size: few
CDR3 protein: TLRSGVYEQY

V gene: TRBV11-2
J gene: TRBJ2-5
clone size: .
CDR3 protein: ASSFNPVGAGETQY

V gene: TRBV18
J gene: TRBJ2-7
clone size: .
CDR3 protein: ASSPPRGKGDERY

V gene: TRBV10-3
J gene: TRBJ1-6
clone size: few
CDR3 protein: AIRGDSNNSPLH

V gene: TRBV4-1
J gene: TRBJ2-7
clone size: .
CDR3 protein: ASSQEAGTYEQY

V gene: TRBV7-2
J gene: TRBJ1-5
clone size: .
CDR3 protein: ASSGRSRDNQPQH

V gene: TRBV4-1
J gene: TRBJ2-5
clone size: few
CDR3 protein: ASSQERFLSLETQY

V gene: TRBV2
J gene: TRBJ1-1
clone size: .
CDR3 protein: ASSDRENAF

V gene: TRBV4-1
J gene: TRBJ2-1
clone size: .
CDR3 protein: ASSTVGREQF

V gene: TRBV20-1
J gene: TRBJ2-3
clone size: .
CDR3 protein: SAPTSGGHTDTQY

V gene: TRBV20-1
J gene: TRBJ2-3
clone size: many
CDR3 protein: SASPGQDTQY

V gene: TRBV20-1
J gene: TRBJ2-1
clone size: many
CDR3 protein: SARSRDGVYNEQF

V gene: TRBV29-1
J gene: TRBJ1-2
clone size: .
CDR3 protein: SVEGQGQNYGYT

V gene: TRBV12-3/TRBV12-4
J gene: TRBJ1-1
clone size: .
CDR3 protein: ASSLVGANTEAF

V gene: TRBV6-5
J gene: TRBJ2-1
clone size: .
CDR3 protein: ASSYTAEASYNEQF

V gene: TRBV12-3/TRBV12-4
J gene: TRBJ1-4
clone size: .
CDR3 protein: ASSPGTGYSTNEKLF

V gene: TRBV29-1
J gene: TRBJ2-1
clone size: .
CDR3 protein: SVGQREGPNEQF

V gene: TRBV29-1
J gene: TRBJ2-7
clone size: few
CDR3 protein: SVLQGSSSYEQY

V gene: TRBV6-6
J gene: TRBJ1-1
clone size: .
CDR3 protein: ASSWDNSNTEAF

V gene: TRBV12-5
J gene: TRBJ1-5
clone size: .
CDR3 protein: ASGLVARGYNQPQH

V gene: TRBV12-3/TRBV12-4
J gene: TRBJ2-1
clone size: .
CDR3 protein: ASSLEGRDEQF

V gene: TRBV20-1
J gene: TRBJ2-1
clone size: .
CDR3 protein: SARDLMSSSAYNEQF

V gene: TRBV15
J gene: TRBJ2-3
clone size: .
CDR3 protein: ATRGLVADTQY

V gene: TRBV7-2
J gene: .
clone size: .
CDR3 protein: ASSGNPRSSQPMYEQY

V gene: TRBV28
J gene: TRBJ2-1
clone size: .
CDR3 protein: ASSSIRTEQQF

V gene: TRBV10-3
J gene: TRBJ2-7
clone size: .
CDR3 protein: AISGTGGESGSYEQY

V gene: TRBV12-3/TRBV12-4
J gene: TRBJ2-5
clone size: .
CDR3 protein: ASGNQETQY

V gene: TRBV10-3
J gene: TRBJ2-7
clone size: .
CDR3 protein: AISESRGRDSSYEQY

V gene: TRBV12-3/TRBV12-4
J gene: TRBJ1-2
clone size: few
CDR3 protein: ASRTGNYGYT

V gene: TRBV6-6
J gene: TRBJ1-1
clone size: .
CDR3 protein: ASSYRGQENTEAF

V gene: TRBV27
J gene: TRBJ1-2
clone size: .
CDR3 protein: ASSPVGRVQFGYT

V gene: TRBV20-1
J gene: TRBJ2-7
clone size: .
CDR3 protein: SARDSSQGAYEQY

V gene: TRBV6-1
J gene: TRBJ2-3
clone size: few
CDR3 protein: ASSAWGGPGVAPDTQY

V gene: TRBV5-1
J gene: TRBJ1-2
clone size: few
CDR3 protein: ASSNRDTYGYT

V gene: TRBV5-1
J gene: TRBJ2-3
clone size: .
CDR3 protein: ASSPSLAGSTDTQY

V gene: TRBV5-1
J gene: TRBJ1-5
clone size: .
CDR3 protein: ASSPAPDSNQPQH

V gene: TRBV4-1
J gene: TRBJ2-5
clone size: few
CDR3 protein: ASSRNRETQY

V gene: TRBV20-1
J gene: TRBJ2-5
clone size: .
CDR3 protein: SARVPGHRSETQY

V gene: TRBV7-2
J gene: TRBJ2-7
clone size: .
CDR3 protein: ASSLGEQGSYEQY